This T cell receptor beta chain comes out of a study of regulatory T cells in long-lasting Graves disease. Study summary: Antithyroid drugs had been taken under 3 months by newly diagnosed Graves' patients. Findings of the study overall: The study found TRBV28, TRBJ1-2 and TRBJ2-5 favored in persistent disease. Accuracy might have suffered from few samples.

Trimming cost V 0 bases and J 2 bases; bases outside gene matches: 4. This CDR3 comprises 15 residues. Germline values: CDR1 SGHTA, CDR2 FQGNSA. Time point noted: newly diagnosed GD, antithyroid drugs for less than 3 months. PBMCs provided the RNA from which the TCR library was made. A peripheral blood sample, roughly 8.7 milliliters in volume, was drawn into EDTA tubes. HTBI primers from iRepertoire and Arm-PCR of CDR3 regions yielded the TCR beta libraries. TCRdb called the multiplex PCR reads again in MiXCR, with one record for every CDR3 protein. Found here are about 240,000 distinct CDR3 sequences, around 20% of them singletons; the top ten hold around 13%. About this clonotype: Its antigen remains unidentified.

The material was peripheral blood mononuclear cells (PBMCs), obtained at new diagnosis, from a patient treated with antithyroid drugs. The sequence was obtained from a female donor with Graves disease. V is TRBV7-2 and J is TRBJ2-7; 7 bases line up with TRBD1. CDR3 sequence (DNA): TGTGCCAGCAGCTTAGCCGGGACAGCCCCCTACGAGCAGTACTTC. Its translation is CASSLAGTAPYEQYF.